This is a list of T cell receptor beta chains from one sample in a study of T cell responses to AZD1222 COVID-19 vaccine. Assay used: immunoSEQ multiplex PCR; TCRdb lists only in-frame clones, some missing. The sample includes 140,000 to 150,000 clones, roughly 89% of them seen just once. The sample in question was peripheral blood, obtained 28 days after the second dose of the MenACWY control vaccine. Every receptor here comes from an adult who received the MenACWY meningococcal vaccine as a control. Both conserved end residues are part of each CDR3. The D gene is left open where the match is weak. Some rows have no size entry. The others give once, few or many, or a class for an expanded clone.

D gene: NA
clone size: NA
J gene: TRBJ1-1
V gene: TRBV11-2
CDR3 protein: CASSLNMGNTEAFF
CDR3 DNA: TGTGCCAGCAGCTTAAATATGGGGAACACTGAAGCTTTCTTT

D gene: NA
clone size: NA
J gene: TRBJ2-5
V gene: TRBV6-2/TRBV6-3
CDR3 protein: CASSYSRGFGETQYF
CDR3 DNA: TGTGCCAGCAGTTATTCGAGGGGGTTCGGAGAGACCCAGTACTTC

D gene: TRBD1
clone size: NA
J gene: TRBJ1-1
V gene: TRBV18
CDR3 protein: CASSPLQGARTEAFF
CDR3 DNA: TGTGCCAGCTCACCCCTACAGGGGGCGCGGACTGAAGCTTTCTTT

D gene: TRBD1
clone size: NA
J gene: TRBJ1-6
V gene: TRBV3-1/TRBV3-2
CDR3 protein: CASSPDRDSSPLHF
CDR3 DNA: TGTGCCAGCAGCCCCGACAGGGATTCTTCACCCCTCCACTTT

D gene: NA
clone size: NA
J gene: TRBJ2-2
V gene: TRBV5-1
CDR3 protein: CASSLGLSGVTGELFF
CDR3 DNA: TGCGCCAGCAGCTTGGGGCTTAGCGGTGTTACCGGGGAGCTGTTTTTT

D gene: NA
clone size: NA
J gene: TRBJ1-1
V gene: TRBV27
CDR3 protein: CASSLSRNTEAFF
CDR3 DNA: TGTGCCAGCAGTTTATCCCGAAACACTGAAGCTTTCTTT

D gene: TRBD2
clone size: NA
J gene: TRBJ2-7
V gene: TRBV27
CDR3 protein: CASSPGTSGSGEQYF
CDR3 DNA: TGTGCCAGCAGTCCTGGGACTAGCGGGAGTGGAGAGCAGTACTTC

D gene: TRBD2
clone size: NA
J gene: TRBJ2-3
V gene: TRBV5-1
CDR3 protein: CASSLVPGRGGSTDTQYF
CDR3 DNA: TGCGCCAGCAGCTTGGTACCCGGCCGGGGGGGAAGCACAGATACGCAGTATTTT

D gene: NA
clone size: NA
J gene: TRBJ1-3
V gene: TRBV19
CDR3 protein: CASSMGQGSGNTIYF
CDR3 DNA: TGTGCCAGTAGTATGGGGCAGGGCTCTGGAAACACCATATATTTT

D gene: NA
clone size: NA
J gene: TRBJ2-1
V gene: TRBV4-1
CDR3 protein: CASSQDLGVYNEQFF
CDR3 DNA: TGCGCCAGCAGCCAAGACCTGGGGGTCTACAATGAGCAGTTCTTC

D gene: NA
clone size: NA
J gene: TRBJ2-1
V gene: TRBV7-2
CDR3 protein: CASSFQTNEQFF
CDR3 DNA: TGTGCCAGCAGCTTCCAAACCAATGAGCAGTTCTTC

D gene: NA
clone size: NA
J gene: TRBJ1-4
V gene: TRBV10-3
CDR3 protein: CAISESEGTYEKLFF
CDR3 DNA: TGTGCCATCAGTGAGTCGGAGGGGACCTATGAAAAACTGTTTTTT

D gene: NA
clone size: NA
J gene: TRBJ1-1
V gene: TRBV11-2
CDR3 protein: CASSTGQRNTEAFF
CDR3 DNA: TGTGCCAGCAGCACCGGACAGAGGAACACTGAAGCTTTCTTT

D gene: TRBD2
clone size: NA
J gene: TRBJ2-7
V gene: TRBV28
CDR3 protein: CASSPLGGGTEQYF
CDR3 DNA: TGTGCCAGCAGTCCCCTGGGGGGGGGAACCGAGCAGTACTTC

D gene: TRBD1
clone size: NA
J gene: TRBJ1-6
V gene: TRBV5-1
CDR3 protein: CASSFGQGPSPLHF
CDR3 DNA: TGCGCCAGCAGCTTCGGACAGGGCCCCTCACCCCTCCACTTT

D gene: TRBD1
clone size: NA
J gene: TRBJ2-7
V gene: TRBV7-9
CDR3 protein: CASSLVLVQGETYEQYF
CDR3 DNA: TGTGCCAGCAGCTTAGTGTTGGTCCAGGGGGAAACCTACGAGCAGTACTTC

D gene: TRBD1
clone size: NA
J gene: TRBJ1-5
V gene: TRBV6-2/TRBV6-3
CDR3 protein: CASSYPGTGGGQPQHF
CDR3 DNA: TGTGCCAGCAGTTACCCCGGGACAGGGGGCGGTCAGCCCCAGCATTTT

D gene: NA
clone size: NA
J gene: TRBJ2-3
V gene: TRBV6-4
CDR3 protein: CASSDSRNTDTQYF
CDR3 DNA: TGTGCCAGCAGTGACTCTCGGAACACAGATACGCAGTATTTT

D gene: TRBD2
clone size: NA
J gene: TRBJ2-1
V gene: TRBV10-3
CDR3 protein: CAIRTSGRVYNEQFF
CDR3 DNA: TGTGCCATCAGGACTAGCGGGAGGGTATACAATGAGCAGTTCTTC

D gene: TRBD1
clone size: NA
J gene: TRBJ2-2
V gene: TRBV28
CDR3 protein: CASSLVGQFANTGELFF
CDR3 DNA: TGTGCCAGCAGTTTAGTGGGACAGTTCGCGAACACCGGGGAGCTGTTTTTT

D gene: TRBD2
clone size: NA
J gene: TRBJ2-2
V gene: TRBV4-3
CDR3 protein: CASSQSGRNNGELFF
CDR3 DNA: TGCGCCAGCAGCCAGAGCGGGAGGAATAACGGGGAGCTGTTTTTT

D gene: TRBD2
clone size: NA
J gene: TRBJ2-3
V gene: TRBV7-3
CDR3 protein: CASSLGTSGSADTQYF
CDR3 DNA: TGTGCCAGCAGCCTTGGGACTAGCGGGAGCGCAGATACGCAGTATTTT

D gene: TRBD1
clone size: NA
J gene: TRBJ1-2
V gene: TRBV6-5
CDR3 protein: CASSYSMTGGYTF
CDR3 DNA: TGTGCCAGCAGTTACTCTATGACAGGGGGCTACACCTTC

D gene: NA
clone size: NA
J gene: TRBJ2-5
V gene: TRBV2
CDR3 protein: CASSSGPETQYF
CDR3 DNA: TGTGCCAGCTCCTCGGGGCCAGAGACCCAGTACTTC

D gene: TRBD2
clone size: NA
J gene: TRBJ2-1
V gene: TRBV11-3
CDR3 protein: CASSLKLAGENEQFF
CDR3 DNA: TGTGCCAGCAGCCTTAAACTAGCGGGAGAGAATGAGCAGTTCTTC

D gene: NA
clone size: NA
J gene: TRBJ1-5
V gene: TRBV15
CDR3 protein: CATSRNAEGPQHF
CDR3 DNA: TGTGCCACCAGCAGGAACGCCGAGGGGCCCCAGCATTTT

D gene: NA
clone size: NA
J gene: TRBJ2-5
V gene: TRBV4-3
CDR3 protein: CASRQGETQYF
CDR3 DNA: TGCGCCAGCAGGCAGGGGGAGACCCAGTACTTC

D gene: NA
clone size: NA
J gene: TRBJ2-2
V gene: TRBV9
CDR3 protein: CASSVAGAFSGTGELFF
CDR3 DNA: TGTGCCAGCAGCGTAGCCGGGGCTTTCTCGGGCACCGGGGAGCTGTTTTTT

D gene: TRBD1
clone size: NA
J gene: TRBJ2-2
V gene: TRBV3-1/TRBV3-2
CDR3 protein: CASSSGTGVFTGELFF
CDR3 DNA: TGTGCCAGCAGCTCCGGGACAGGGGTGTTCACCGGGGAGCTGTTTTTT

D gene: TRBD1
clone size: NA
J gene: TRBJ2-2
V gene: TRBV9
CDR3 protein: CASSVEGQTTGELFF
CDR3 DNA: TGTGCCAGCAGCGTAGAGGGACAGACTACCGGGGAGCTGTTTTTT

D gene: NA
clone size: NA
J gene: TRBJ1-5
V gene: TRBV19
CDR3 protein: CASTLNGGLNNQPQHF
CDR3 DNA: TGTGCCAGTACCCTAAATGGGGGGTTGAACAATCAGCCCCAGCATTTT

D gene: NA
clone size: NA
J gene: TRBJ1-2
V gene: TRBV15
CDR3 protein: CATSDGSNYGYTF
CDR3 DNA: TGTGCCACCAGCGACGGCAGTAACTATGGCTACACCTTC

D gene: TRBD2
clone size: NA
J gene: TRBJ2-7
V gene: TRBV9
CDR3 protein: CASSPTWGGGEQYF
CDR3 DNA: TGTGCCAGCAGCCCAACCTGGGGGGGTGGCGAGCAGTACTTC

D gene: TRBD2
clone size: NA
J gene: TRBJ2-5
V gene: TRBV6-5
CDR3 protein: CASSTRTGGQETQYF
CDR3 DNA: TGTGCCAGCAGTACTCGAACGGGGGGGCAAGAGACCCAGTACTTC

D gene: NA
clone size: NA
J gene: TRBJ1-6
V gene: TRBV28
CDR3 protein: CASTPRTGRNSPLHF
CDR3 DNA: TGTGCCAGCACCCCACGAACGGGGAGAAATTCACCCCTCCACTTT

D gene: NA
clone size: once
J gene: TRBJ2-5
V gene: TRBV5-5
CDR3 protein: CASSFSETQYF
CDR3 DNA: TGTGCCAGCAGCTTTAGTGAGACCCAGTACTTC

D gene: TRBD2
clone size: NA
J gene: TRBJ2-1
V gene: TRBV19
CDR3 protein: CASRAAWGGAYNEQFF
CDR3 DNA: TGTGCCAGTAGGGCCGCTTGGGGGGGGGCCTACAATGAGCAGTTCTTC

D gene: NA
clone size: NA
J gene: TRBJ2-1
V gene: TRBV3-1/TRBV3-2
CDR3 protein: CASSQDTGYIYNEQFF
CDR3 DNA: TGTGCCAGCAGCCAAGATACAGGGTACATCTACAATGAGCAGTTCTTC

D gene: TRBD2
clone size: NA
J gene: TRBJ2-1
V gene: TRBV5-1
CDR3 protein: CASTPGASGSYNEQFF
CDR3 DNA: TGCGCCAGCACCCCCGGGGCTAGCGGGAGTTACAATGAGCAGTTCTTC

D gene: TRBD2
clone size: once
J gene: TRBJ2-7
V gene: TRBV28
CDR3 protein: CASKGLAGVYDEQYF
CDR3 DNA: TGTGCCAGCAAAGGACTAGCGGGAGTTTATGACGAGCAGTACTTC

D gene: TRBD1
clone size: NA
J gene: TRBJ2-7
V gene: TRBV6-6
CDR3 protein: CASSLGQGVPYEQYF
CDR3 DNA: TGTGCCAGCAGTCTGGGACAGGGGGTCCCCTACGAGCAGTACTTC

D gene: NA
clone size: NA
J gene: TRBJ1-5
V gene: TRBV28
CDR3 protein: CASNIDSGNQPQHF
CDR3 DNA: TGTGCCAGCAACATCGACAGCGGCAATCAGCCCCAGCATTTT

D gene: TRBD1
clone size: NA
J gene: TRBJ1-3
V gene: TRBV9
CDR3 protein: CASSPGTGGFAGNTIYF
CDR3 DNA: TGTGCCAGCAGTCCTGGGACAGGGGGGTTCGCTGGAAACACCATATATTTT

D gene: TRBD2
clone size: NA
J gene: TRBJ2-7
V gene: TRBV5-8
CDR3 protein: CASSLVASGALLDEQYF
CDR3 DNA: TGTGCCAGCAGCTTGGTGGCTAGCGGGGCCCTCCTGGACGAGCAGTACTTC

D gene: TRBD1
clone size: NA
J gene: TRBJ1-6
V gene: TRBV10-3
CDR3 protein: CAITDRADSPLHF
CDR3 DNA: TGTGCCATCACTGACAGGGCAGATTCACCCCTCCACTTT

D gene: TRBD1
clone size: NA
J gene: TRBJ2-7
V gene: TRBV28
CDR3 protein: CASSSTGAPRPYEQYF
CDR3 DNA: TGTGCCAGCAGTTCCACAGGGGCACCCCGCCCCTACGAGCAGTACTTC

D gene: NA
clone size: once
J gene: TRBJ2-4
V gene: TRBV27
CDR3 protein: CARLAGVAKNIQYF
CDR3 DNA: TGTGCCAGATTGGCAGGGGTAGCCAAAAACATTCAGTACTTC

D gene: NA
clone size: NA
J gene: TRBJ1-1
V gene: TRBV14
CDR3 protein: CASSQRTGSEAFF
CDR3 DNA: TGTGCCAGCAGCCAGCGGACTGGGAGTGAAGCTTTCTTT

D gene: NA
clone size: NA
J gene: TRBJ2-7
V gene: TRBV7-8
CDR3 protein: CASSLADQGYEQYF
CDR3 DNA: TGTGCCAGCAGCTTAGCGGACCAGGGGTACGAGCAGTACTTC

D gene: NA
clone size: NA
J gene: TRBJ2-3
V gene: TRBV7-9
CDR3 protein: CASSPAPGPTDTQYF
CDR3 DNA: TGTGCCAGCAGCCCAGCCCCCGGACCCACAGATACGCAGTATTTT

D gene: TRBD2
clone size: NA
J gene: TRBJ2-1
V gene: TRBV10-3
CDR3 protein: CASGTSGIYNEQFF
CDR3 DNA: TGTGCCAGCGGGACTAGCGGGATTTACAATGAGCAGTTCTTC

D gene: TRBD1
clone size: NA
J gene: TRBJ1-3
V gene: TRBV13
CDR3 protein: CASSLVGQRTGNTIYF
CDR3 DNA: TGTGCCAGCAGCTTAGTGGGACAGAGAACTGGAAACACCATATATTTT

D gene: TRBD1
clone size: few
J gene: TRBJ2-7
V gene: TRBV19
CDR3 protein: CASSFTGVSYEQYF
CDR3 DNA: TGTGCCAGTAGTTTTACAGGGGTTTCCTACGAGCAGTACTTC